Listed here are 8 T cell receptor beta chains from one sample, sequenced in a study of tissue T cells after allogeneic stem cell transplantation. This table comes from immunoSEQ multiplex PCR, and its TCRdb copy is limited to in-frame clones, with some not included. The sample lists 40,000 to 50,000 clones, around 72% seen once, with 0.55% in the top ten. Sequencing was carried out using sorted cells pooled from one or two spleens. The receptors derive from a pool of C57BL/6 mice in good health.

In regard to this clone: Gene names and germline refer to mouse. The read ends 1 residue before the CDR3 terminus; that terminus is restored from the germline J gene. The rearrangement joins TRBV3 to TRBJ2-3, with 9 nucleotides matching TRBD2. CDR3 length: 15 residues. With V trimmed by 3 bases and J by 0 bases, 1 base remained unmatched. Germline values: CDR1 SNHLY, CDR2 FYNGKV (reference sequence). Partial CDR3 DNA: TGTGCCAGCAGCTTCGACTGGGGGAGTGCAGAAACGCTGTAT. This translates into CASSFDWGSAETLY. The full CDR3 reads CASSFDWGSAETLYF.

Concerning this clone itself: The gene names given are mouse names. Read data end 1 residue before the CDR3 end; the end is taken from the germline J gene. The rearrangement links TRBV12-1 to TRBJ1-2; maybe TRBD1 (6 bases). CDR1 and CDR2 (germline): SGHSN, HYEKVE. V was clipped by 0 bases and J by 4 bases, with 14 bases between them. The CDR3 sequence is 15 residues long. CDR3 bases read: TGTGCCAGCTCTCTCGAGTGGGGGGCAAGCTCCGACTACACC. It yields the protein CASSLEWGASSDYT. The full CDR3 is CASSLEWGASSDYTF.

Concerning this clone: Mouse germline and gene names are used. The CDR3 extends 1 residue past the end of the read, so its final part is completed from the germline J gene. The chain joins TRBV3 to TRBJ2-3; a possible D gene is TRBD1 (5 bases). There are 14 residues in the CDR3. Germline V CDR1 and CDR2: SNHLY, FYNGKV (reference sequence). The ends were cut back, 4 bases at V and 0 bases at J, with 8 bases in the middle. Here the CDR3 reads CASSSQGSAETLYF. CDR3 bases read: TGTGCCAGCAGCTCTCAGGGTAGTGCAGAAACGCTGTAT.

On this clone itself: Each gene name is a mouse one. The read gets to within 1 residue of the CDR3 end, and the germline J gene fills in the rest. The chain uses TRBV5 and TRBJ2-7; TRBD2 aligns across 11 bases. CDR1 LGHNA and CDR2 YNLKQL come from the germline V gene (reference sequence). The CDR3 totals 14 residues. Unmatched junction bases numbered 1, after V lost 0 bases and J lost 6 bases. This CDR3 reads CASSQELGGLEQYF. CDR3 bases read: TGTGCCAGCAGCCAAGAACTGGGGGGGCTTGAACAGTAC.

This clone is a singleton in its sample. The germline and genes are mouse ones. Coverage ceases 1 residue before the CDR3 finishes, and the germline J gene fills in the end. The rearrangement uses TRBV13-2 and TRBJ2-1; TRBD1 agrees at 10 bases. CDR3 size: 13 residues. Unmatched junction bases numbered 3, after V lost 9 bases and J lost 3 bases. Germline CDR1 reads NNHNN; CDR2 reads SYGAGS (reference sequence). The covered CDR3 bases are TGTGCCACCGGGACAGGGGTCTATGCTGAGCAGTTC. Translating gives CATGTGVYAEQF. The CDR3 reads in full as CATGTGVYAEQFF.

This clone was seen a handful of times. Here the gene names and germline are mouse. The read ends 1 residue shy of where the CDR3 ends; the end is completed using the germline J gene. Other DNA sequences in the sample encode the same CDR3. The V and J genes are TRBV3 and TRBJ2-7; D gene uncertain. V was clipped by 2 bases and J by 0 bases, with 2 bases between them. Per the germline V gene, CDR1 is SNHLY and CDR2 is FYNGKV (reference sequence). The CDR3 consists of 12 residues. CDR3: CASSLSSYEQYF. CDR3 bases read: TGTGCCAGCAGCTTAAGCTCCTATGAACAGTAC.

This clone showed up just a few times. Genes here carry mouse names. The read gets to within 1 residue of the CDR3 end, and the germline J gene fills in the rest. V usage is TRBV2 and J usage is TRBJ1-4; weak D call: TRBD1 (6 bases). The germline CDR1 and CDR2 sequences are LGHNA and YSYQKL. Deletions cut 0 bases from V and 1 base from J, with 6 bases between. The CDR3 totals 15 residues. The CDR3 sequence is CASSQEDSSNERLFF. Incomplete CDR3 DNA: TGTGCCAGCAGCCAAGAGGACAGTTCCAACGAAAGATTATTT.

In regard to this clone: The gene symbols are mouse symbols. The read ends 1 residue early relative to the CDR3; the germline J gene fills the gap. V usage is TRBV24 and J usage is TRBJ1-4; D remains ambiguous. V lost 6 bases and J lost 1, with 6 bases in between. Germline lookup yields CDR1 KGHTA and CDR2 FRNEEI. The CDR3 loop spans 13 amino acids. CDR3 DNA (partial): TGTGCCAGCAGAGAAACTTCCAACGAAAGATTATTT. This codes for CASRETSNERLF. The full CDR3 sequence reads CASRETSNERLFF.